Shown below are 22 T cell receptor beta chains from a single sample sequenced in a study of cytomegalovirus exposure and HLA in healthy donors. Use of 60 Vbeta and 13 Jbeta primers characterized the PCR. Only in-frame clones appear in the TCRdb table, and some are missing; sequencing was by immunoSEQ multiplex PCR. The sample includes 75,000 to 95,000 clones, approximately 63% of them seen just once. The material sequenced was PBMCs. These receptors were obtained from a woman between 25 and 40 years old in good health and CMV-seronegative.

The CDR3 DNA follows: TGCGCCAGCACCCACGGGTGGACAAACTACGAGCAGTACTTC. Translating gives CASTHGWTNYEQYF. The chain joins TRBV5-1 to TRBJ2-7, with D maybe TRBD1 (5 bases). Per germline, CDR1 SGHRS and CDR2 YFSETQ. V lost 6 bases and J lost 3, with 16 bases in between. The CDR3 is made up of 14 amino acids. Supplemented by reference TRBV5-1 and TRBJ2-7, the full variable domain reads KAGVTQTPRYLIKTRGQQVTLSCSPISGHRSVSWYQQTPGQGLQFLFEYFSETQRNKGNFPGRFSGRQFSNSRSEMNVSTLELGDSALYLCASTHGWTNYEQYFGPGTRLTVT.

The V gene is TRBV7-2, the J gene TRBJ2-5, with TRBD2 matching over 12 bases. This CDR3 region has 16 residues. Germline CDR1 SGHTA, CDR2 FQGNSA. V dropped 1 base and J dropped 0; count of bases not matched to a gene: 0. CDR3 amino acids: CASSLGTSGNQETQYF. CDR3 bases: TGTGCCAGCAGCTTAGGGACTAGCGGGAACCAAGAGACCCAGTACTTC.

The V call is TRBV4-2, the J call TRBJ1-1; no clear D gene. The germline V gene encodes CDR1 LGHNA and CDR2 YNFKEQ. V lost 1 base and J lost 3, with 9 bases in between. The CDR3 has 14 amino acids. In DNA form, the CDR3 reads TGTGCCAGCAGCCAAGTCCAGGTGGACACTGAAGCTTTCTTT. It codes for CASSQVQVDTEAFF.

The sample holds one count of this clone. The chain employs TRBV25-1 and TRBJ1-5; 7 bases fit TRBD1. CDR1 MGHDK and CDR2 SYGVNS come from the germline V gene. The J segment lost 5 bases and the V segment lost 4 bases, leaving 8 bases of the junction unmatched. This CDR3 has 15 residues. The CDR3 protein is CASSASTGVDQPQHF. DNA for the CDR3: TGTGCCAGCAGTGCCTCAACAGGGGTGGATCAGCCCCAGCATTTT.

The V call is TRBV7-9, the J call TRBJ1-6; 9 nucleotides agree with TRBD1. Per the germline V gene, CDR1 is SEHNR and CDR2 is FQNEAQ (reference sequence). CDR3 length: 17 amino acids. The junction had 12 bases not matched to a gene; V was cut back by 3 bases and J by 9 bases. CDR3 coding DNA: TGTGCCAGCAGCTTTACCCCGAAACCGGGACAGGGTTCACCCCTCCACTTT. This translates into CASSFTPKPGQGSPLHF. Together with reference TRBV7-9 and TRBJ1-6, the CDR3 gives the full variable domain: DTGVSQNPRHKITKRGQNVTFRCDPISEHNRLYWYRQTLGQGPEFLTYFQNEAQLEKSRLLSDRFSAERPKGSFSTLEIQRTEQGDSAMYLCASSFTPKPGQGSPLHFGNGTRLTVT.

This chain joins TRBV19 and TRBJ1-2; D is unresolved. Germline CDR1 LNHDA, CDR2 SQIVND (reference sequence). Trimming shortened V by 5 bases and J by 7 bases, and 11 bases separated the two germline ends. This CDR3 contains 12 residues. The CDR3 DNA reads TGTGCCAGTAGTGGGGAGGCTGTTGGCTACACCTTC. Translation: CASSGEAVGYTF.

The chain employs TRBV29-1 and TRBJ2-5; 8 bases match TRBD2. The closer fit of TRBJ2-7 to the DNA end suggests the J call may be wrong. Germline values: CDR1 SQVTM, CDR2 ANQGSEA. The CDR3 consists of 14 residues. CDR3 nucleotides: TGCAGCGTAAGAGAGCGGGAGCGGGCCTACGAGCAGTACTTC. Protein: CSVRERERAYEQYF.

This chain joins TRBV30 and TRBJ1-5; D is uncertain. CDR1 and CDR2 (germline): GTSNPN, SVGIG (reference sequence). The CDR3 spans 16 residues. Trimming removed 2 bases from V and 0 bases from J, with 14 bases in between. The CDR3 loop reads CAWSNAGSHSNQPQHF. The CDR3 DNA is TGTGCCTGGAGTAACGCAGGTTCCCATAGCAATCAGCCCCAGCATTTT.

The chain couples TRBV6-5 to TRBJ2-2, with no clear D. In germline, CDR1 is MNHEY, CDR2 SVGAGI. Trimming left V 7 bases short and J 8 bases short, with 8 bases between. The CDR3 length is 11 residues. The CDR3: CASTHSGELFF. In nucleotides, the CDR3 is TGTGCCAGCACCCACTCTGGGGAGCTGTTTTTT.

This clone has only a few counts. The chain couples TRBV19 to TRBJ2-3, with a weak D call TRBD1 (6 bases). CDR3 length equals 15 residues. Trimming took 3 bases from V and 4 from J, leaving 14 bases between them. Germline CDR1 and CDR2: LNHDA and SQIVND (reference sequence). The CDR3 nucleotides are TGTGCCAGTAGTATGTGGGGGCTAAGGTCAGATACGCAGTATTTT. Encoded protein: CASSMWGLRSDTQYF.

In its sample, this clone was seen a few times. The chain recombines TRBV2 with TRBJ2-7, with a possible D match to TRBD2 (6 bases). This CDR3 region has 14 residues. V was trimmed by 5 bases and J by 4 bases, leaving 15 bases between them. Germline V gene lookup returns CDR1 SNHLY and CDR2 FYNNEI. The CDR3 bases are TGTGCCAGCAGTAGTACTGGGGGGAGGTACGAGCAGTACTTC. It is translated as CASSSTGGRYEQYF.

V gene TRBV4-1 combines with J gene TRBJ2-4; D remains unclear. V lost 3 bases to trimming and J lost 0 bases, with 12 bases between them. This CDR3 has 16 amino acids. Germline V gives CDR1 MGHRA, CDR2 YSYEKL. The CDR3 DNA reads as TGCGCCAGCAGCCAGGGCTTCGCTCTAGCCAAAAACATTCAGTACTTC. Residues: CASSQGFALAKNIQYF.

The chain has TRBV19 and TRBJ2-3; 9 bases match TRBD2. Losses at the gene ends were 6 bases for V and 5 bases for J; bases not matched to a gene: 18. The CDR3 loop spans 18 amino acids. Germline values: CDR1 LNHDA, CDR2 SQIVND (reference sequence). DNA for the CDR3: TGTGCCAGTAGCCCTCGGGGGGGCTGGAGCGGGAGGCTAGATACGCAGTATTTT. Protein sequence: CASSPRGGWSGRLDTQYF.

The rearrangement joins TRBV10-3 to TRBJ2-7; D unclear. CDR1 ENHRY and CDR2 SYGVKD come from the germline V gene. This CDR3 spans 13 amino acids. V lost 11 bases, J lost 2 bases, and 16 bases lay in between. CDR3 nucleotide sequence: TGTGCCGTGCGGTCCCCGAGCACCTACGAGCAGTACTTC. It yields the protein CAVRSPSTYEQYF.

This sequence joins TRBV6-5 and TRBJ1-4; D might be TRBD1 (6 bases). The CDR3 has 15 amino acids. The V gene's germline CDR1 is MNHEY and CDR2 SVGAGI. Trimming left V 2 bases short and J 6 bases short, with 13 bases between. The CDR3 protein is CASSYPRTDDEKLFF. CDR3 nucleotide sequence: TGTGCCAGCAGTTACCCCCGGACAGATGATGAAAAACTGTTTTTT.

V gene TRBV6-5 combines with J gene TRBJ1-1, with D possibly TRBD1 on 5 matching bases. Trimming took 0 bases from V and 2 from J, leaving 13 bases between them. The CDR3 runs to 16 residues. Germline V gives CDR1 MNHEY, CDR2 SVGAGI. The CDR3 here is CASSYSLGRVNTEAFF. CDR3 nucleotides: TGTGCCAGCAGTTACTCTCTCGGCAGGGTTAACACTGAAGCTTTCTTT.

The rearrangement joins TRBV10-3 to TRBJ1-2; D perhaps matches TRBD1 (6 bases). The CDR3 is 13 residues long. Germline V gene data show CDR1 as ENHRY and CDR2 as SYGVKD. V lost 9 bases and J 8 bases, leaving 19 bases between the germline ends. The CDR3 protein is CAITEGRGNGYTF. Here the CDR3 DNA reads TGTGCCATTACCGAGGGCAGGGGCAACGGCTACACCTTC.

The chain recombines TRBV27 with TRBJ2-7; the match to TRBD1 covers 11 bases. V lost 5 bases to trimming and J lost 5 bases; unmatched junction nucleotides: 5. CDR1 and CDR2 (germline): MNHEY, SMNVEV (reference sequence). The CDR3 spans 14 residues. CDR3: CASSPDRGQDEQYF. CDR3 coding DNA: TGTGCCAGCAGTCCGGACAGGGGGCAGGACGAGCAGTACTTC.

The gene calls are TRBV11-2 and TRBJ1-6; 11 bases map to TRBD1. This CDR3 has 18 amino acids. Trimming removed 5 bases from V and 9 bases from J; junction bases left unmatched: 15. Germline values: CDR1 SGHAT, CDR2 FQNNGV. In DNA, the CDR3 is TGTGCCAGCAGCCCACCTGCGACCGGGACAGGGGGTAGTTCACCCCTCCACTTT. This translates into CASSPPATGTGGSSPLHF.

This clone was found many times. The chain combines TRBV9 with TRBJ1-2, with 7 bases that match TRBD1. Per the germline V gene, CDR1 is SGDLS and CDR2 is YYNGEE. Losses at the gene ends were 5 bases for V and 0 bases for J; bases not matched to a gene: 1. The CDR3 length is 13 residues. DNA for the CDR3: TGTGCCAGCAGAGGGACAGCTAACTATGGCTACACCTTC. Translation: CASRGTANYGYTF. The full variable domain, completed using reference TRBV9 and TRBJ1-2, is DSGVTQTPKHLITATGQRVTLRCSPRSGDLSVYWYQQSLDQGLQFLIQYYNGEERAKGNILERFSAQQFPDLHSELNLSSLELGDSALYFCASRGTANYGYTFGSGTRLTVV.

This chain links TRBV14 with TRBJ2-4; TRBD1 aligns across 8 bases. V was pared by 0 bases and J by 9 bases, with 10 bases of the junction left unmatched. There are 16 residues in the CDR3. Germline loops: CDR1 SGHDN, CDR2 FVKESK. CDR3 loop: CASSQDSTGGSGIQYF. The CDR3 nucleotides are TGTGCCAGCAGCCAAGATTCAACAGGGGGTTCGGGCATTCAGTACTTC.

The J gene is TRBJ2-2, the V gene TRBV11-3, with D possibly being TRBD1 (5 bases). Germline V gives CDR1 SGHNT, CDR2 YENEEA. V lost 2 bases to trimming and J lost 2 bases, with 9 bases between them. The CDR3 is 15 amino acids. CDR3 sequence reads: CASSLQGTNTGELFF. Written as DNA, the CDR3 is TGTGCCAGCAGCTTACAGGGTACCAACACCGGGGAGCTGTTTTTT.